The present T cell receptor beta chain was sequenced within a study of OX40 agonist ivuxolimab in advanced cancers. As for the study in general: Those treated in dose escalation had hepatocellular carcinoma, melanoma, renal cell cancer or head and neck cancer.

The study's findings and limits: With doses of 0.1 to 3.0 mg/kg, CD4+ and CD8+ blood T cells had undergone clonal expansion by week 6. Among expanded peripheral T cells, antigen specificity went undetermined.

The timepoints at which blood was sampled were baseline, cycle 4 day 1, and cycle 7 day 1. CDR3 length equals 15 residues. J gave up 4 bases and V 1 base, and 6 bases lay outside the gene matches. Germline V gives CDR1 SEHNR, CDR2 FQNEAQ (reference sequence). The table came from immunoSEQ multiplex PCR; TCRdb's copy has only in-frame clones and leaves some out. This table has some 10,000 clones, about four fifths appearing once. Worth noting for this clone: What it recognizes is unknown.

The sequenced sample was CD4+ or CD8+ T cells sorted from blood, obtained in a trial of the OX40 agonist ivuxolimab. The sequence was collected from an adult with an advanced solid tumor such as melanoma, head and neck, liver or kidney cancer. The chain has TRBV7-9 and TRBJ1-2; 7 positions agree with TRBD1. The CDR3 protein is CASSLGQGEVYGYTF. DNA for the CDR3: TGTGCCAGCAGCTTAGGGCAGGGGGAGGTCTATGGCTACACCTTC.